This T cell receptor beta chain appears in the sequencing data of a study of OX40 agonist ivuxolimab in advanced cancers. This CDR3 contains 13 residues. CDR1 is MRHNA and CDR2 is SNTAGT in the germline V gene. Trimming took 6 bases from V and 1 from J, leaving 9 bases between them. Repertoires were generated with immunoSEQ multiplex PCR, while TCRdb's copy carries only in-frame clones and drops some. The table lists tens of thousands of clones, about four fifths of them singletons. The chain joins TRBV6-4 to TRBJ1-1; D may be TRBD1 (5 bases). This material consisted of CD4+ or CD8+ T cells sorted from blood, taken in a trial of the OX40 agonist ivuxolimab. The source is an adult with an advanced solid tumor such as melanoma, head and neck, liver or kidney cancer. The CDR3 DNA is TGTGCCAGCAGCAGCACAGGGAACACTGAAGCTTTCTTT. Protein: CASSSTGNTEAFF.